This TCR beta chain was captured by sequencing in a study of OX40 agonist ivuxolimab in advanced cancers. Study overall: A diagnosis of hepatocellular carcinoma, melanoma, renal cell or head and neck cancer was present in dose-escalation patients. Eligibility admitted prior anti-PD-1, anti-PD-L1 or anti-CTLA-4 therapy; about 42% had some.

Assay: immunoSEQ multiplex PCR; the TCRdb copy retains only in-frame clones and omits some. The sample has roughly 81,000 clones; 80% to 90% are singletons. Germline-derived CDR1 and CDR2 are SGHRS and YFSETQ. The CDR3 has 15 amino acids. V dropped 0 bases and J dropped 5; count of bases not matched to a gene: 7. The receptor was isolated from an adult with an advanced solid tumor such as melanoma, head and neck, liver or kidney cancer. The V gene is TRBV5-1, the J gene TRBJ2-5; 7 nucleotides line up with TRBD1. The sequences come from CD4+ or CD8+ T cells sorted from blood, collected in a trial of the OX40 agonist ivuxolimab. The CDR3 bases are TGCGCCAGCAGCTTGGTAGCGACAGGGATGGAGACCCAGTACTTC. This codes for CASSLVATGMETQYF.